The 7 T cell receptor beta chains below come from one sample, sequenced in a study of CD4 and CD8 cells across lung adenocarcinoma regions. One entry per CDR3 protein, called by TCRdb with MiXCR from the PCR reads. Found here are around 11,000 distinct CDR3 sequences, 53% of them singletons; the top ten hold around 21%. The sample consisted of CD4+ T cells from the center of a lung tumor. The receptors come from a male donor with lung adenocarcinoma. The CD4 and CD8 labels of this study may be unreliable.

This chain's CDR3 is CASSYSTSWGGNEQFF. CDR3 DNA sequence: TGTGCCAGCAGTTACTCGACCAGTTGGGGTGGCAATGAGCAGTTCTTC. This chain connects TRBV6-5 to TRBJ2-1, with D hard to call. The germline gives CDR1 MNHEY, CDR2 SVGAGI. The CDR3 runs to 16 residues. Trimming removed 0 bases at V and 6 bases at J, with 15 bases between.

The chain carries TRBV11-2 and TRBJ2-4; 10 bases match TRBD1. CDR3 length: 14 residues. The ends lost 2 bases at V and 13 bases at J; junction bases unmatched: 8. Germline-derived CDR1 and CDR2 are SGHAT and FQNNGV. CDR3 sequence (DNA): TGTGCCAGCAGCTTACCCGGGACAGGGGAACAGCAGTACTTC. Translating gives CASSLPGTGEQQYF.

The V call is TRBV6-1, the J call TRBJ2-3; possibly TRBD2 for D (6 bases). The CDR3 is 16 residues long. Germline CDR1 reads MNHNS; CDR2 reads SASEGT. Trimming pared 2 bases from V and 5 bases from J, leaving 17 bases between. The CDR3 region is CASSETSGGAKDTQYF. The CDR3 DNA reads as TGTGCCAGCAGTGAAACGTCCGGCGGGGCCAAAGATACGCAGTATTTT.

V gene TRBV4-1 combines with J gene TRBJ2-5, with D uncertain. With the DNA end fitting TRBJ2-7 better, the J assignment may be wrong. CDR1 is MGHRA, CDR2 YSYEKL, per germline. There are 10 residues in the CDR3. This CDR3 reads CASTRYEQYF. In nucleotides, the CDR3 is TGCGCCAGCACGCGGTACGAGCAGTACTTC.

This clonotype was seen many times. CDR3 loop: CACSGGFGGKGAKNIQYF. As DNA, the CDR3 is TGTGCCTGCTCAGGGGGGTTCGGGGGAAAGGGAGCCAAAAACATTCAGTACTTC. The V and J genes are TRBV30 and TRBJ2-4; TRBD1 is a possible D gene (7 bases). The V end was cut by 6 bases, the J end by 0 bases, with 24 bases between. The germline CDR1 and CDR2 sequences are GTSNPN and SVGIG (reference sequence). The CDR3 runs 18 residues.

J is TRBJ2-1 and V is TRBV7-6; D is perhaps TRBD1 (5 bases). Trimming took off 3 bases at V and 8 bases at J, with 11 bases between the two ends. This CDR3 has 13 amino acids. The V gene's germline CDR1 is SGHVS and CDR2 FNYEAQ. The CDR3 here is CASSFERGDEQFF. CDR3 coding DNA: TGTGCCAGCAGCTTCGAAAGGGGCGATGAGCAGTTCTTC.

Comments on this clonotype: The junction departs from germline at one end; a sequencing error may be responsible. This chain links TRBV6-5 with TRBJ2-1; 15 bases are shared with TRBD2. CDR3 size: 20 residues. The germline V gene encodes CDR1 MNHEY and CDR2 SVGAGI. The CDR3 nucleotides are TGTGCCAGCAGTTCCCCGCTTCCGGGACTAGCGGGAGGATCCAAAGACACGCAGTATTTC. It is translated as CASSSPLPGLAGGSKDTQYF.